This TCR beta chain originates from a study of blood T cells in healthy people across ages. General study points: The unknown donor CMV status may have confounded expanded clonotype changes.

The CDR3 has 15 residues. The J segment lost 7 bases and the V segment lost 0 bases, leaving 7 bases of the junction unmatched. From germline, CDR1 is SGDLS and CDR2 YYNGEE. Comments on this clonotype: Antigen specificity is unknown.

Combining a sample-barcoded 5' primer with a J-beta primer mix, a second PCR ran for roughly 7 to 12 cycles. TCRdb independently ran MiXCR on the 5' RACE reads; one entry per CDR3 protein. The sample holds about 930,000 distinct CDR3 sequences, about 27% seen once. These data were likewise used in another study, on T cells of mothers and their children. That paper adds: More than five children and their three healthy Caucasian mothers were the donors. Every mother supplied over 9 million TCR beta CDR3 reads and every child about 3 million. When mothers and children were related, their normalized repertoire overlap, which was always slightly higher, did not differ significantly from that of unrelated pairs.

Sample: blood. The receptor was isolated from a woman between 40 and 50 years old in good health. This chain connects TRBV9 to TRBJ2-3; 8 nucleotides match TRBD2. The CDR3 loop reads CASSVAGGPPNTQYF. The CDR3, as DNA: TGTGCCAGCAGCGTAGCGGGGGGGCCTCCTAATACGCAGTATTTT.